This T cell receptor (beta chain) was observed in a study of beta chain features in type 1 diabetes. Findings and limits, study-wide: Equally in patients and controls, PCR might preferentially amplify shorter templates. In all four CD4+ subsets, TCRB CDR3 length was significantly, moderately reduced in type 1 diabetes.

Expressed TCRB transcripts were sequenced because the isolated RNA had all been reverse transcribed beforehand. Produced via immunoSEQ multiplex PCR; TCRdb's table is partial and in-frame only. Among roughly 500,000 clones listed, roughly 30% were seen once. Comments on this clone: What it binds is not known.

V lost 5 bases to trimming and J lost 7 bases; unmatched junction nucleotides: 5. This CDR3 spans 14 amino acids. Germline CDR1 reads SEHNR; CDR2 reads FQNEAQ (reference sequence). CD4+ naive, central memory, regulatory and stem cell-like memory cells were sorted via CD45RO/CCR7/CD25/CD127/CD95/CD27. Purity of each sorted population was above 95%. The sequence derives from a man aged 18 to 29 in good health. The gene calls are TRBV7-9 and TRBJ1-4, with 9 bases that match TRBD1. Source material: naive CD4+ T cells from blood. For the CDR3, the DNA is TGTGCCAGCAGCGCAGGGACAGGGACTGAAAAACTGTTTTTT. Its translation: CASSAGTGTEKLFF.